This T cell receptor (beta chain) was sequenced in a study of cytomegalovirus exposure and HLA in healthy donors. Germline V gene data show CDR1 as MDHEN and CDR2 as SYDVKM. CDR3 length: 12 residues. V lost 5 bases to trimming and J lost 6 bases, with 5 bases between them. This PCR relied on a set of 60 Vbeta primers and 13 Jbeta primers. Using immunoSEQ multiplex PCR, the repertoire was profiled, and TCRdb retains in-frame clones only, with some absent. Of about 190,000 clones listed, 60% to 85% are singletons. Input material: PBMCs. The receptor was isolated from a woman under 30 in good health and CMV-seronegative. This chain connects TRBV28 to TRBJ1-6; no definite D call. CDR3 in DNA: TGTGCCAGCAGTAAGAGTAATTCACCCCTCCACTTT. Amino acid sequence: CASSKSNSPLHF.